This T cell receptor (beta chain) is drawn from a study of glioma-infiltrating T cells. Findings and limits, study-wide: Only very few CDR3 sequences appeared in both tissue and blood. Gliomas, especially low-grade, showed above-expected tissue-blood divergence; non-neoplastic patients showed below.

Amplification of TCR alpha and beta CDR3 regions from RNA used iRepertoire nested multiplex PCR. TCRdb re-called the multiplex PCR reads with MiXCR, one entry per CDR3 protein. The sample shows under 200,000 distinct CDR3 sequences, under 55% of them seen only once. This clonotype was seen ten or more times. The antigen remains unidentified. V lost 0 bases and J 6 bases, leaving 12 bases between the germline ends. The germline CDR1 and CDR2 sequences are LGHDT and YNNKEL (reference sequence). The CDR3 spans 15 residues. J is TRBJ1-5 and V is TRBV3-1; D may be TRBD1 (5 bases). Sequencing was carried out using glioma tissue, nonneoplastic brain tissue, or PBMCs (not recorded which). This TCR came from a human donor with low-grade glioma or glioblastoma, undergoing nonglioma brain surgery, or in good health (not recorded which). DNA of the CDR3: TGTGCCAGCAGCCAAGACACGAGGGGAAGTCAGCCCCAGCATTTT. Encoded protein: CASSQDTRGSQPQHF.